Listed here are 27 T cell receptor beta chains from one sample, sequenced in a study of T cell responses to AZD1222 COVID-19 vaccine. This table comes from immunoSEQ multiplex PCR, and its TCRdb copy is limited to in-frame clones, with some not included. The sample records about 260,000 clones, 85% to 95% being singletons. The material was peripheral blood, obtained on day 0 of AZD1222 vaccination. These receptor sequences come from an adult in good health.

The rearrangement uses TRBV7-9 and TRBJ2-1; D gene ambiguous. CDR1 and CDR2 (germline): SEHNR, FQNEAQ (reference sequence). Deletions cut 4 bases from V and 8 bases from J, with 6 bases between. The CDR3 consists of 11 residues. In DNA, the CDR3 is TGTGCCAGCAGCTACTCGGATGAGCAGTTCTTC. It specifies CASSYSDEQFF.

The chain links TRBV28 to TRBJ2-7; TRBD1 aligns across 8 bases. Unmatched junction bases numbered 5, after V lost 2 bases and J lost 2 bases. CDR3 length: 15 residues. Germline V gene data show CDR1 as MDHEN and CDR2 as SYDVKM. The DNA of the CDR3 is TGTGCCAGCAGTTTAATGGCAGGGGGCCCCTACGAGCAGTACTTC. Translation gives CASSLMAGGPYEQYF.

This clone came up once. The chain carries TRBV27 and TRBJ1-4; no clear D gene. Trimming pared 8 bases from V and 0 bases from J, leaving 7 bases between. The germline CDR1 and CDR2 sequences are MNHEY and SMNVEV (reference sequence). CDR3 length equals 13 residues. CDR3 sequence (DNA): TGTGCCAGCGGTCCTGCAACTAATGAAAAACTGTTTTTT. Its translation is CASGPATNEKLFF.

The chain is built from TRBV6-4 and TRBJ2-3; 12 bases match TRBD2. The germline V gene has CDR1 MRHNA and CDR2 SNTAGT. This CDR3 is built from 15 residues. V dropped 8 bases and J dropped 5; count of bases not matched to a gene: 8. CDR3 in DNA: TGTGCCAGCCGCCGACTAGCGGGGGATAAAGATACGCAGTATTTT. It encodes CASRRLAGDKDTQYF.

The chain has TRBV27 and TRBJ1-1; 8 nucleotides align to TRBD1. The CDR3 is 15 residues long. The germline gives CDR1 MNHEY, CDR2 SMNVEV (reference sequence). The V and J ends lost 7 bases and 5 bases, in that order; junction bases with no gene match: 12. CDR3 amino acids: CASTYSDRGRTEAFF. CDR3 sequence (DNA): TGTGCCAGCACCTATTCCGACAGGGGTCGGACTGAAGCTTTCTTT.

A few counts support this clone. The chain carries TRBV18 and TRBJ2-5; TRBD1 agrees at 9 bases. Germline loops: CDR1 KGHSH, CDR2 LQKENI. With V trimmed by 3 bases and J by 1 base, 6 bases remained unmatched. This CDR3 contains 16 residues. The CDR3 nucleotides read TGTGCCAGCTCACCGCGGACAGGGGCCTTCCAAGAGACCCAGTACTTC. Translated: CASSPRTGAFQETQYF. The variable domain in full, completed from reference TRBV18 and TRBJ2-5, reads NAGVMQNPRHLVRRRGQEARLRCSPMKGHSHVYWYRQLPEEGLKFMVYLQKENIIDESGMPKERFSAEFPKEGPSILRIQQVVRGDSAAYFCASSPRTGAFQETQYFGPGTRLLVL.

The chain joins TRBV28 to TRBJ1-6, with 7 bases lining up with TRBD1. V shed 5 bases and J 3 bases; nucleotides not matched to a gene: 7. This CDR3 has 16 residues. CDR1 MDHEN and CDR2 SYDVKM come from the germline V gene. CDR3 sequence (DNA): TGTGCCAGCAGTCTTTTCCGGGACAGCTATAATTCACCCCTCCACTTT. Translating gives CASSLFRDSYNSPLHF.

This clone was seen a handful of times. CDR3 in DNA: TGTGCCAGCAGTTTATCAAAAGGGGGATATTCACCCCTCCACTTT. Translated, it gives CASSLSKGGYSPLHF. This rearrangement joins TRBV27 to TRBJ1-6; a weak D match, TRBD1 (6 bases). The V and J ends lost 0 bases and 8 bases respectively, with 11 bases between them. CDR3 length: 15 residues. Germline CDR1 MNHEY, CDR2 SMNVEV (reference sequence).

This clone was observed once. The chain uses TRBV9 and TRBJ1-6, with 8 bases that match TRBD1. CDR3 length equals 15 residues. Germline V gene data show CDR1 as SGDLS and CDR2 as YYNGEE. V shed 4 bases and J 5 bases; nucleotides not matched to a gene: 5. In DNA, the CDR3 is TGTGCCAGCAGCACCCGGACAGGGAATAATTCACCCCTCCACTTT. Its protein product is CASSTRTGNNSPLHF.

V is TRBV23-1 and J is TRBJ1-2; D perhaps matches TRBD1 (6 bases). TRBV23-1 is an ORF; its function is uncertain. Between the trimmed V and J ends, which lost 2 bases and 4 bases, there was a span of 17 bases. The CDR3 covers 16 residues. The CDR3 spells CASSQRSSGDFYGYTF. The DNA of the CDR3 is TGCGCCAGCAGTCAAAGGAGCTCAGGGGATTTCTATGGCTACACCTTC.

The genes are TRBV28 and TRBJ1-4, with unresolved D. CDR3 size: 15 residues. Germline CDR1 reads MDHEN; CDR2 reads SYDVKM. V was trimmed by 10 bases and J by 3 bases, leaving 18 bases between them. The CDR3 DNA reads TGTGCCACTTATCTGGGAGAGCCCGCTAATGAAAAACTGTTTTTT. Protein: CATYLGEPANEKLFF.

The chain links TRBV24-1 to TRBJ1-2; D is unresolved. Germline assignment: CDR1 KGHDR and CDR2 SFDVKD. Trimming left V 6 bases short and J 0 bases short, with 13 bases between. This CDR3 comprises 15 residues. The DNA of the CDR3 is TGTGCCACCAGTTCTGGACGTACAGCTAACTATGGCTACACCTTC. This sequence encodes CATSSGRTANYGYTF.

The chain links TRBV7-2 to TRBJ1-6, with a tentative D call TRBD1 (6 bases). The V end was cut by 5 bases, the J end by 7 bases, with 18 bases between. The V gene's germline CDR1 is SGHTA and CDR2 FQGNSA. The CDR3 contains 16 residues. For the CDR3, the DNA is TGTGCCAGCAGCCGGGACCACGGGGGCGTCAATTCACCCCTCCACTTT. Protein sequence: CASSRDHGGVNSPLHF.

The genes are TRBV7-3 and TRBJ1-2; no clear D gene. CDR1 is SGHTA and CDR2 is FQGTGA in the germline V gene. CDR3 length equals 13 residues. V lost 2 bases and J 4 bases, leaving 8 bases between the germline ends. The CDR3 sequence is CASSLEGGYGYTF. The CDR3 DNA is TGTGCCAGCAGCTTAGAGGGTGGCTATGGCTACACCTTC. Full variable domain (missing parts from reference TRBV7-3 and TRBJ1-2): GAGVSQTPSNKVTEKGKYVELRCDPISGHTALYWYRQSLGQGPEFLIYFQGTGAADDSGLPNDRFFAVRPEGSVSTLKIQRTERGDSAVYLCASSLEGGYGYTFGSGTRLTVV.

The rearrangement uses TRBV5-4 and TRBJ2-5, with a possible D match to TRBD2 (6 bases). There are 15 residues in the CDR3. Per germline, CDR1 SGHNT and CDR2 YYREEE (reference sequence). V was clipped by 0 bases and J by 2 bases, with 11 bases between them. CDR3 nucleotide sequence: TGTGCCAGCAGCTTGGCTGGGGGGAGGCAAGAGACCCAGTACTTC. This encodes CASSLAGGRQETQYF.

The chain combines TRBV9 with TRBJ2-7, with no clear D. The CDR3 is made up of 13 amino acids. Trimming pared 5 bases from V and 5 bases from J, leaving 14 bases between. Per germline, CDR1 SGDLS and CDR2 YYNGEE. The CDR3 sequence is CASSDAGFHEQYF. CDR3 bases: TGTGCCAGCAGTGACGCCGGGTTCCACGAGCAGTACTTC. The variable domain in full, completed from reference TRBV9 and TRBJ2-7, reads DSGVTQTPKHLITATGQRVTLRCSPRSGDLSVYWYQQSLDQGLQFLIQYYNGEERAKGNILERFSAQQFPDLHSELNLSSLELGDSALYFCASSDAGFHEQYFGPGTRLTVT.

The chain is built from TRBV9 and TRBJ2-1; tentatively, D is TRBD1 or TRBD2 (5 bases each). The CDR3 loop spans 13 amino acids. Germline V gene data show CDR1 as SGDLS and CDR2 as YYNGEE. V was shortened by 4 bases and J by 5 bases, with 10 bases between the two germline ends. CDR3 protein: CASSTGTHNEQFF. CDR3 bases: TGTGCCAGCAGCACCGGGACCCACAATGAGCAGTTCTTC.

This chain links TRBV7-9 with TRBJ2-3; TRBD2 matches 10 bases. Germline CDR1 reads SEHNR; CDR2 reads FQNEAQ (reference sequence). The junction had 8 bases not matched to a gene; V was cut back by 7 bases and J by 1 base. This CDR3 spans 16 amino acids. This CDR3 is CASTYRTSGRTDTQYF. The DNA of the CDR3 is TGTGCCAGCACCTACAGGACTAGCGGCCGCACAGATACGCAGTATTTT.

The rearrangement links TRBV7-6 to TRBJ2-7; no clear D gene. The CDR3 contains 15 residues. Deletions cut 1 base from V and 0 bases from J, with 10 bases between. Germline CDR1 and CDR2: SGHVS and FNYEAQ. DNA for the CDR3: TGTGCCAGCAGCTTAGGCTCTAGGAACTCCTACGAGCAGTACTTC. Its protein is CASSLGSRNSYEQYF.

The rearrangement uses TRBV27 and TRBJ1-1; 10 bases agree with TRBD1. V trimming: 6 bases; J trimming: 7 bases; junction bases outside the gene matches: 8. Germline CDR1 is MNHEY and CDR2 is SMNVEV (reference sequence). The CDR3 is 14 amino acids. CDR3 nucleotides: TGTGCCAGCAGATCCGACAGGGGGCTAGATGAAGCTTTCTTT. As protein: CASRSDRGLDEAFF.

V and J are TRBV7-9 and TRBJ2-3, with 16 positions matching TRBD2. Losses at the gene ends were 4 bases for V and 4 bases for J; bases not matched to a gene: 2. Germline values: CDR1 SEHNR, CDR2 FQNEAQ (reference sequence). The CDR3 sequence is 16 residues long. The CDR3 DNA follows: TGTGCCAGCAGCTGGGGACTAGCGGGGGGGCCAGATACGCAGTATTTT. This sequence encodes CASSWGLAGGPDTQYF.

This clone is a singleton in its sample. The chain links TRBV7-6 to TRBJ2-5, with 15 bases aligning to TRBD2. Germline lookup yields CDR1 SGHVS and CDR2 FNYEAQ. This CDR3 spans 15 amino acids. J was trimmed by 5 bases and V by 4 bases; bases with no gene match: 2. The CDR3 DNA reads as TGTGCCAGCAGCTCGGGACTAGCGGGAGGTGAGACCCAGTACTTC. Translation: CASSSGLAGGETQYF.

The chain recombines TRBV28 with TRBJ1-5, with D tentatively TRBD1 (5 bases). The CDR3 spans 14 residues. V was pared by 4 bases and J by 4 bases, with 11 bases between. Per germline, CDR1 MDHEN and CDR2 SYDVKM. CDR3 DNA: TGTGCCAGCAGTTCAGGGTCCTTTAATCAGCCCCAGCATTTT. This codes for CASSSGSFNQPQHF.

This chain's CDR3 is CASWGRSTEAFF. The CDR3 DNA is TGTGCCAGCTGGGGAAGGAGCACTGAAGCTTTCTTT. The gene calls are TRBV6-5 and TRBJ1-1; D not certain. V was clipped by 8 bases and J by 4 bases, with 11 bases between them. The CDR3 extends over 12 amino acids. Germline-derived CDR1 and CDR2 are MNHEY and SVGAGI.

V gene TRBV7-2 combines with J gene TRBJ2-7; 8 bases line up with TRBD1. Looked up from germline, CDR1 is SGHTA and CDR2 is FQGNSA. V was pared by 5 bases and J by 2 bases, with 8 bases of the junction left unmatched. This CDR3 region has 15 residues. For the CDR3, the DNA is TGTGCCAGCAGCCCTATCGACAGGGGTCCCTACGAGCAGTACTTC. Its translation: CASSPIDRGPYEQYF.

The genes are TRBV10-3 and TRBJ2-2, with a tentative D call TRBD1 (6 bases). V was shortened by 2 bases and J by 1 base, with 11 bases between the two germline ends. The germline CDR1 and CDR2 sequences are ENHRY and SYGVKD. The CDR3 sequence is 16 residues long. CDR3 loop: CAISERQGWNTGELFF. The DNA for the CDR3 is TGTGCCATCAGTGAGCGGCAGGGGTGGAACACCGGGGAGCTGTTTTTT.

In the case of this clone: The junction departs from germline at one end; a sequencing error may be responsible. This chain uses TRBV7-9 with TRBJ2-1; the match to TRBD2 covers 11 bases. The CDR3 runs 13 residues. CDR1 SEHNR and CDR2 FQNEAQ come from the germline V gene (reference sequence). This CDR3 is CASSLAGGDEQFF. CDR3 DNA: TGTGCCAGCAGCCTAGCGGGAGGCGATGAGCAGTTCTTC.